A single sample is the source of the 32 T cell receptor beta chains below, sequenced in a study of cytomegalovirus exposure and HLA in healthy donors. With 60 Vbeta and 13 Jbeta primers, the PCR was carried out. Clones were read by immunoSEQ multiplex PCR, and TCRdb kept only the in-frame ones, dropping some. The table lists 120,000 or so clones, about 80% of them singletons, with approximately 9.1% in the top ten. The sample taken for sequencing was PBMCs. Receptors were obtained from a woman in her forties or fifties in good health and CMV-seropositive.

V gene TRBV10-3 combines with J gene TRBJ2-1, with 9 bases fitting TRBD2. The CDR3 sequence is 18 residues long. V dropped 5 bases and J dropped 6; count of bases not matched to a gene: 17. Germline CDR1 and CDR2: ENHRY and SYGVKD. CDR3 region: CAISSPLGGGRAGNEQFF. The DNA of the CDR3 is TGTGCCATCAGTTCCCCCCTTGGTGGCGGGAGGGCCGGCAATGAGCAGTTCTTC.

The rearrangement links TRBV9 to TRBJ2-7; 8 bases are a match to TRBD2. Trimming at V came to 4 bases and at J to 4 bases, leaving 7 bases not matched to a gene. Germline values: CDR1 SGDLS, CDR2 YYNGEE. The CDR3 is 14 residues long. CDR3 sequence: CASSPQGGGYEQYF. CDR3 bases: TGTGCCAGCAGCCCCCAGGGCGGGGGGTACGAGCAGTACTTC.

The rearrangement joins TRBV21-1 to TRBJ2-1; the table's D call of TRBD2 was not tested on the DNA. TRBV21-1 is noted as a pseudogene. The CDR3 contains 19 residues. The CDR3 here is CASSKAKGTSGRFYNEQFF. CDR3 nucleotides: TGTGCCAGCAGCAAAGCTAAGGGTACTAGCGGGCGTTTCTACAATGAGCAGTTCTTC.

The V call is TRBV15, the J call TRBJ2-7, with 11 bases fitting TRBD2. The trim removed 2 bases at V and 2 bases at J, leaving 5 bases unmatched. Germline V gene sequence: CDR1 LNHNV, CDR2 YYDKDF (reference sequence). There are 16 residues in the CDR3. The CDR3 loop reads CATSRPLSGGAYEQYF. Written as DNA, the CDR3 is TGTGCCACCAGCAGACCGCTTAGCGGGGGGGCCTACGAGCAGTACTTC. The variable domain in full, completed from reference TRBV15 and TRBJ2-7, reads DAMVIQNPRYQVTQFGKPVTLSCSQTLNHNVMYWYQQKSSQAPKLLFHYYDKDFNNEADTPDNFQSRRPNTSFCFLDIRSPGLGDTAMYLCATSRPLSGGAYEQYFGPGTRLTVT.

This chain connects TRBV7-2 to TRBJ2-5; D is unclear. The V end was cut by 3 bases, the J end by 11 bases, with 13 bases between. Germline loops: CDR1 SGHTA, CDR2 FQGNSA. The CDR3 runs to 12 residues. CDR3 sequence (DNA): TGTGCCAGCAGCTTCCCACGCACATTGCAGTACTTC. As protein: CASSFPRTLQYF.

The rearrangement uses TRBV7-2 and TRBJ1-4, with TRBD1 matching 7 bases. The J segment lost 3 bases and the V segment lost 5 bases, leaving 9 bases of the junction unmatched. This CDR3 contains 16 residues. Per the germline V gene, CDR1 is SGHTA and CDR2 is FQGNSA. The CDR3 bases are TGTGCCAGCAGCCTATACAGGGGCGAAGCTAATGAAAAACTGTTTTTT. Translating it yields CASSLYRGEANEKLFF.

This clone was picked up many times. The chain links TRBV2 to TRBJ1-5; unclear D gene. V shed 3 bases and J shed 3 bases, with 6 bases lying between them. The CDR3 runs 13 residues. Germline lookup yields CDR1 SNHLY and CDR2 FYNNEI. The CDR3: CASSDIHNQPQHF. In DNA form, the CDR3 reads TGTGCCAGCAGTGACATACACAATCAGCCCCAGCATTTT.

The chain joins TRBV6-4 to TRBJ2-3; TRBD2 agrees at 9 bases. CDR3 length: 16 amino acids. CDR1 is MRHNA and CDR2 is SNTAGT in the germline V gene. Trimming removed 3 bases from V and 6 bases from J; junction bases left unmatched: 10. CDR3 in amino acids: CASSETSGRRRDTQYF. The DNA for the CDR3 is TGTGCCAGCAGTGAGACTAGCGGACGCCGGCGGGATACGCAGTATTTT.

The chain recombines TRBV4-3 with TRBJ1-1; D may be TRBD1 (6 bases). The V gene's germline CDR1 is LGHNA and CDR2 YSLEER. V lost 1 base, J lost 3 bases, and 12 bases lay in between. The CDR3 is 15 amino acids. CDR3 nucleotide sequence: TGCGCCAGCAGCCAAGGTTGGGGGCGCGACACTGAAGCTTTCTTT. Its protein is CASSQGWGRDTEAFF.

The chain employs TRBV7-2 and TRBJ2-7; 8 nucleotides match TRBD2. CDR3 length: 14 residues. Germline lookup yields CDR1 SGHTA and CDR2 FQGNSA. V lost 2 bases, J lost 4 bases, and 4 bases stayed unmatched. CDR3 residues: CASSLREGGYEQYF. The DNA for the CDR3 is TGTGCCAGCAGCTTACGGGAGGGCGGGTACGAGCAGTACTTC.

The chain uses TRBV4-1 and TRBJ2-7; perhaps TRBD2 as D (7 bases). V gave up 3 bases and J gave up 4 bases, with 10 bases separating them. The CDR3 is 13 amino acids. Per the germline V gene, CDR1 is MGHRA and CDR2 is YSYEKL. The CDR3 is CASSHRGGYEQYF. CDR3 sequence (DNA): TGCGCCAGCAGCCATAGGGGGGGATACGAGCAGTACTTC.

This clone appeared a few times. The gene calls are TRBV4-2 and TRBJ1-2; D may be TRBD1 (5 bases). CDR1 LGHNA and CDR2 YNFKEQ come from the germline V gene. This CDR3 comprises 16 residues. V was shortened by 2 bases and J by 3 bases, with 16 bases between the two germline ends. The CDR3 here is CASSQPDGGKDYGYTF. CDR3 bases: TGTGCCAGCAGCCAACCCGACGGGGGTAAAGACTATGGCTACACCTTC.

The J gene is TRBJ2-7, the V gene TRBV10-3, with D uncertain. Germline CDR1 reads ENHRY; CDR2 reads SYGVKD. The CDR3 loop spans 14 amino acids. Trimming shortened V by 0 bases and J by 3 bases, and 9 bases separated the two germline ends. The CDR3 spells CAISESERSYEQYF. As DNA, the CDR3 is TGTGCCATCAGTGAGTCGGAGAGGAGCTACGAGCAGTACTTC.

The chain links TRBV10-3 to TRBJ1-6; the D gene is possibly TRBD1 (6 bases). The CDR3 contains 16 residues. Trimming shortened V by 6 bases and J by 11 bases, and 23 bases separated the two germline ends. Per germline, CDR1 ENHRY and CDR2 SYGVKD. The CDR3 protein is CAISGGGQFKLAPLHF. In nucleotides, the CDR3 is TGTGCCATCAGCGGGGGGGGGCAGTTTAAGTTGGCACCCCTCCACTTT.

This chain links TRBV7-9 with TRBJ2-2, with 7 nucleotides matching TRBD1. The CDR3 extends over 14 amino acids. With V trimmed by 6 bases and J by 7 bases, 8 bases remained unmatched. CDR1 and CDR2 from the germline V gene are SEHNR and FQNEAQ (reference sequence). CDR3 sequence reads: CASRTTGSGGELFF. The CDR3, as DNA: TGTGCCAGCAGAACGACAGGGTCGGGCGGGGAGCTGTTTTTT.

V and J are TRBV7-9 and TRBJ1-1; possible D gene TRBD1, 5 bases. This CDR3 is 14 amino acids long. Looked up from germline, CDR1 is SEHNR and CDR2 is FQNEAQ (reference sequence). V shed 2 bases and J shed 3 bases, with 10 bases lying between them. Here the CDR3 DNA reads TGTGCCAGCAGCTTATCCACAGGCTACACTGAAGCTTTCTTT. As protein: CASSLSTGYTEAFF.

The V and J genes are TRBV7-8 and TRBJ1-5, with a tentative D call TRBD1 (6 bases). V lost 4 bases, J lost 0 bases, and 13 bases lay in between. The CDR3 is made up of 16 amino acids. Germline V gives CDR1 SGHVS, CDR2 FQNEAQ. Here the CDR3 DNA reads TGTGCCAGCAGCTCCGGGACACTGTATAGCAATCAGCCCCAGCATTTT. It is translated as CASSSGTLYSNQPQHF.

The rearrangement uses TRBV7-9 and TRBJ1-1; D gene ambiguous. The CDR3 sequence is 12 residues long. Germline CDR1 and CDR2: SEHNR and FQNEAQ (reference sequence). With 5 bases removed from V and 7 bases from J, the gap between germline ends came to 11 bases. The CDR3 DNA follows: TGTGCCAGCAGCCCCAAGTTGAGTGAAGCTTTCTTT. The encoded protein is CASSPKLSEAFF. Filled out from reference TRBV7-9 and TRBJ1-1, the complete variable domain reads DTGVSQNPRHKITKRGQNVTFRCDPISEHNRLYWYRQTLGQGPEFLTYFQNEAQLEKSRLLSDRFSAERPKGSFSTLEIQRTEQGDSAMYLCASSPKLSEAFFGQGTRLTVV.

The CDR3 DNA reads as TGTGCCAGCAGTGATCCTCTAATCGGGAACTATGGCTACACCTTC. Protein product: CASSDPLIGNYGYTF. The chain has TRBV6-1 and TRBJ1-2; D is unresolved. This CDR3 is built from 15 residues. Per the germline V gene, CDR1 is MNHNS and CDR2 is SASEGT. Trimming took 3 bases from V and 2 from J, leaving 13 bases between them.

The chain recombines TRBV7-9 with TRBJ2-5, with a tentative D call TRBD1 (5 bases). Germline CDR1 reads SEHNR; CDR2 reads FQNEAQ (reference sequence). There are 13 residues in the CDR3. Trimming removed 3 bases at V and 5 bases at J, with 10 bases between. The CDR3 bases are TGTGCCAGCAGCTTCAGGGTTGGCGAGACCCAGTACTTC. Its protein product is CASSFRVGETQYF.

This chain uses TRBV28 with TRBJ1-1; 9 bases fit TRBD1. This CDR3 comprises 16 residues. Per the germline V gene, CDR1 is MDHEN and CDR2 is SYDVKM. Trimming at V came to 5 bases and at J to 6 bases, leaving 13 bases not matched to a gene. CDR3 in amino acids: CASSPEPGTGRAEAFF. CDR3 coding DNA: TGTGCCAGCAGTCCGGAACCCGGGACAGGGAGGGCTGAAGCTTTCTTT.

V usage is TRBV7-9 and J usage is TRBJ1-6; no clear D. From germline, CDR1 is SEHNR and CDR2 FQNEAQ (reference sequence). The CDR3 is 15 residues long. Trimming removed 4 bases at V and 5 bases at J, with 12 bases between. The CDR3 spells CASSSGNTNNSPLHF. The DNA for the CDR3 is TGTGCCAGCAGCTCGGGGAACACGAATAATTCACCCCTCCACTTT.

This clone was found a few times. V gene TRBV9 combines with J gene TRBJ2-1; 9 bases fit TRBD2. This CDR3 is built from 15 residues. CDR1 and CDR2 (germline): SGDLS, YYNGEE. V lost 4 bases and J lost 8; bases outside the gene matches: 10. The DNA for the CDR3 is TGTGCCAGCAGCCCGCTGGCGGGAGGGCCCCATGAGCAGTTCTTC. Protein sequence: CASSPLAGGPHEQFF.

The J gene is TRBJ2-3, the V gene TRBV9; 10 nucleotides agree with TRBD2. The CDR3 extends over 15 amino acids. Germline CDR1 SGDLS, CDR2 YYNGEE. The V segment lost 4 bases and the J segment 4 bases; nucleotides outside the gene matches: 6. CDR3 region: CASSPISGRADTQYF. DNA for the CDR3: TGTGCCAGCAGCCCAATCAGCGGGAGGGCAGATACGCAGTATTTT.

The rearrangement links TRBV7-2 to TRBJ1-4, with a possible D match to TRBD1 (5 bases). Germline V gives CDR1 SGHTA, CDR2 FQGNSA. Trimming stripped 4 bases from V and 10 bases from J, with 10 bases between. This CDR3 comprises 12 residues. The CDR3 sequence is CASSSGGPKLFF. The CDR3 bases are TGTGCCAGCAGCTCCGGGGGTCCAAAACTGTTTTTT.

The chain is built from TRBV7-9 and TRBJ2-7, with D possibly matching TRBD2 (6 bases). The V gene lost 7 bases and the J gene lost 3 bases, with 13 bases spanning the gap. The CDR3 length is 13 residues. Germline assignment: CDR1 SEHNR and CDR2 FQNEAQ (reference sequence). The CDR3 is CASKDGGDYEQYF. CDR3 DNA: TGTGCCAGCAAGGACGGCGGGGACTACGAGCAGTACTTC. The whole variable domain, filled in from reference TRBV7-9 and TRBJ2-7, reads DTGVSQNPRHKITKRGQNVTFRCDPISEHNRLYWYRQTLGQGPEFLTYFQNEAQLEKSRLLSDRFSAERPKGSFSTLEIQRTEQGDSAMYLCASKDGGDYEQYFGPGTRLTVT.

This clone has at least ten counts. V is TRBV27 and J is TRBJ1-1, with D possibly being TRBD1 (5 bases). This CDR3 has 15 amino acids. V gave up 6 bases and J gave up 1 base, with 15 bases separating them. Per germline, CDR1 MNHEY and CDR2 SMNVEV (reference sequence). The CDR3 region has the DNA TGTGCCAGCAGCAAAGGGGCCTTGTGGAACACTGAAGCTTTCTTT. It is translated as CASSKGALWNTEAFF.

V gene TRBV4-3 combines with J gene TRBJ1-6, with 9 bases identical to TRBD1. V gave up 4 bases and J gave up 6 bases; unmatched junction bases: 4. Per the germline V gene, CDR1 is LGHNA and CDR2 is YSLEER. The CDR3 is 15 amino acids. For the CDR3, the DNA is TGCGCCAGCAGCCCCGGGACAGGGTCTAATTCACCCCTCCACTTT. Translation gives CASSPGTGSNSPLHF.

This rearrangement joins TRBV27 to TRBJ1-2, with TRBD1 as a possible D gene (5 bases). Per germline, CDR1 MNHEY and CDR2 SMNVEV (reference sequence). This CDR3 has 15 amino acids. Deletions cut 4 bases from V and 2 bases from J, with 14 bases between. The CDR3 DNA is TGTGCCAGCAGTTGGGGCGGGAACGGCAACTATGGCTACACCTTC. It is translated as CASSWGGNGNYGYTF.

The J gene is TRBJ2-1, the V gene TRBV10-3, with 8 positions matching TRBD1. CDR1 and CDR2 (germline): ENHRY, SYGVKD. CDR3 length: 15 amino acids. With V trimmed by 0 bases and J by 10 bases, 8 bases remained unmatched. CDR3 coding DNA: TGTGCCATCAGTGAGTCTGGACAGGGATTGGGGGAGCAGTTCTTC. Translated, it gives CAISESGQGLGEQFF.

This clone was counted between two and nine times. The rearrangement uses TRBV7-2 and TRBJ2-5, with TRBD1 matching 9 bases. This CDR3 region has 14 residues. The J segment lost 7 bases and the V segment lost 3 bases, leaving 6 bases of the junction unmatched. Germline V lookup: CDR1 SGHTA, CDR2 FQGNSA. The CDR3 DNA reads as TGTGCCAGCAGCTTTCTCTCGACAGGGGGGACCCAGTACTTC. Translation: CASSFLSTGGTQYF.

V and J are TRBV29-1 and TRBJ2-5; 11 nucleotides agree with TRBD1. The germline V gene encodes CDR1 SQVTM and CDR2 ANQGSEA. Trimming cost V 1 base and J 0 bases; bases outside gene matches: 4. The CDR3 has 16 amino acids. CDR3 residues: CSVEGGQGVYQETQYF. DNA for the CDR3: TGCAGCGTTGAAGGGGGACAGGGGGTGTACCAAGAGACCCAGTACTTC.